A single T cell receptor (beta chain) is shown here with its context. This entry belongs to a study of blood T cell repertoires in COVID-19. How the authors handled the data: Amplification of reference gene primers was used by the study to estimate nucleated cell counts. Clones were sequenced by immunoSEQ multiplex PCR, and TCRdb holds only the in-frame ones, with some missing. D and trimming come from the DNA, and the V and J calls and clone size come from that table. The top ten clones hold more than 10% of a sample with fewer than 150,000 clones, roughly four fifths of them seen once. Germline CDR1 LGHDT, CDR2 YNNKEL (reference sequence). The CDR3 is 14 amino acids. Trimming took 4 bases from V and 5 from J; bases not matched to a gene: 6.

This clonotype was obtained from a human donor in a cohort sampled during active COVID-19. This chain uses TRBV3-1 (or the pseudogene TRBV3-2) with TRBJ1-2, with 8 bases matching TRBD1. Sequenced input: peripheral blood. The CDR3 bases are TGTGCCAGCAGCCCCAGGGGGCTCGGGTATGGCTACACCTTC. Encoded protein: CASSPRGLGYGYTF.